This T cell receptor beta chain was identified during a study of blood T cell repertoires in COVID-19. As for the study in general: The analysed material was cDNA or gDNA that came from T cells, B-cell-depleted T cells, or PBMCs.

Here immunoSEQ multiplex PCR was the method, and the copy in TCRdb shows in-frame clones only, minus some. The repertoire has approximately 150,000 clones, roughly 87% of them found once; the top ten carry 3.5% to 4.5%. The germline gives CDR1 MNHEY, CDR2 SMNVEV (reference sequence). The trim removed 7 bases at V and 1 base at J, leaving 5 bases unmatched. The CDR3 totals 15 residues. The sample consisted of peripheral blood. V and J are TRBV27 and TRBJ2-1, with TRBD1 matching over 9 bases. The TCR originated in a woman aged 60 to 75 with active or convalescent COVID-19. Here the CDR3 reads CASMMGQGSYNEQFF. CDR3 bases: TGTGCCAGCATGATGGGACAGGGATCCTACAATGAGCAGTTCTTC.